One and the same sample provided the 6 T cell receptor beta chains below, sequenced in a study of Graves' ophthalmopathy and Graves' hyperthyroidism. Amplification of the TCR beta CDR3 regions used RNA transcripts (as template). The library came from an HTBI-primed first-round RT-PCR and a second-round multiplex PCR. TCRdb re-called the multiplex PCR reads through MiXCR, storing one row per CDR3 protein. The table has some 350,000 distinct CDR3 sequences, about 17% seen once. The sample was peripheral blood. The receptors stem from an adult woman with stable Graves' hyperthyroidism.

This clonotype was observed many times. The chain employs TRBV4-2 and TRBJ1-2, with unresolved D. The V gene's germline CDR1 is LGHNA and CDR2 YNFKEQ. CDR3 length equals 17 residues. V was trimmed by 4 bases and J by 4 bases, leaving 22 bases between them. The CDR3 region is CASSPTAGSGLCYGYTF. CDR3 coding DNA: TGTGCCAGCAGCCCAACGGCGGGGTCAGGCTTGTGCTATGGCTACACCTTC.

This clonotype was counted at least ten times. This rearrangement joins TRBV10-3 to TRBJ2-5, with a possible D match to TRBD1 (5 bases). V lost 0 bases and J 2 bases, leaving 13 bases between the germline ends. CDR1 and CDR2 (germline): ENHRY, SYGVKD. This CDR3 contains 16 residues. The CDR3 reads CAISESASTAQETQYF. Here the CDR3 DNA reads TGTGCCATCAGTGAGTCTGCGTCGACAGCGCAAGAGACCCAGTACTTC.

This clonotype has ten or more counts. The chain has TRBV19 and TRBJ1-2, with TRBD1 matching over 8 bases. CDR1 and CDR2 from the germline V gene are LNHDA and SQIVND (reference sequence). Trimming cost V 6 bases and J 8 bases; bases outside gene matches: 11. This CDR3 region has 14 residues. Written as DNA, the CDR3 is TGTGCCAGTAGCCGCGAGGACAGGGCGGAAGGCTACACCTTC. Its protein is CASSREDRAEGYTF.

This clonotype occurred many times. This chain connects TRBV6-5 to TRBJ2-7; possible D gene TRBD1, 5 bases. The CDR3 consists of 14 residues. The V gene's germline CDR1 is MNHEY and CDR2 SVGAGI. V gave up 0 bases and J gave up 4 bases, with 10 bases separating them. The CDR3 sequence is CASSYSGREYEQYF. CDR3 nucleotide sequence: TGTGCCAGCAGTTACTCTGGCAGGGAATACGAGCAGTACTTC.

The sample holds a few counts of this clonotype. The chain is built from TRBV6-5 and TRBJ2-4, with TRBD1 identical over 7 bases. The CDR3 runs to 14 residues. V trimming: 2 bases; J trimming: 8 bases; junction bases outside the gene matches: 6. The germline CDR1 and CDR2 sequences are MNHEY and SVGAGI. The CDR3 protein is CASSYRGLRDIQYF. CDR3 nucleotides: TGTGCCAGCAGTTACAGGGGGCTGCGGGACATTCAGTACTTC.

This clonotype was observed at least ten times. This chain connects TRBV2 to TRBJ2-4, with D possibly being TRBD2 (5 bases). This CDR3 is built from 13 residues. Germline V gene sequence: CDR1 SNHLY, CDR2 FYNNEI. V was cut by 6 bases and J by 6 bases, with 12 bases left in between. In nucleotides, the CDR3 is TGTGCCAGCAGATCGGGAATAGGAAACATTCAGTACTTC. This codes for CASRSGIGNIQYF.